This record looks at one TCR beta chain sequence and its context. The antigen is undetermined. The record originates from a study of shared clonotypes between healthy human individuals. Study-wide results and caveats: The study found roughly 5% of naive CD4 clonotypes shared across a few donors.

The run depth of the assay was deep. Clones were read by immunoSEQ multiplex PCR, and TCRdb kept only the in-frame ones, dropping some. The data contain just over 2,000,000 clones, about 95% of them singletons. Trimming pared 0 bases from V and 6 bases from J, leaving 10 bases between. CDR3 length: 13 amino acids. Germline CDR1 reads GTSNPN; CDR2 reads SVGIG (reference sequence). Both subsets, CD45RA+ naive and CD45RA-negative memory, were split from the CD4+ cells. Sequencing was done on a sample of naive CD4+ T cells sorted from blood. Stated subset: CD45RA+ positively selected. The rearrangement links TRBV30 to TRBJ2-3; D uncertain. This TCR was sampled from a man between 18 and 35 years old in good health. CDR3 sequence reads: CAWSVWASDTQYF. The CDR3 region has the DNA TGTGCCTGGAGTGTGTGGGCGTCTGATACGCAGTATTTT.